This T cell receptor (beta chain) was retrieved from a study of identical twins. This clonotype was picked up one time. The antigen remains unidentified. A much more abundant neighbour one base away suggests this may be a read error. Study-wide findings and caveats: Twins' excess sharing was less marked for out-of-frame beta sequences. Cord blood beta clonotypes that were abundant carried fewer insertions, and memory repertoires showed no such trend. For monozygotic twins, models underestimated out-of-frame TCR alpha sharing.

TCRdb itself ran the 5' RACE reads through MiXCR, one entry per CDR3 protein. Of hundreds of thousands of distinct CDR3 sequences listed, roughly 9.8% are singletons. This CDR3 has 16 amino acids. With 5 bases clipped from V and 10 bases from J, the junction kept 13 bases outside the gene matches. Germline lookup yields CDR1 LNHNV and CDR2 YYDKDF (reference sequence). There were only healthy Caucasians among the donors. The same sample was also used in a study of yellow fever vaccine responses in identical twins.

The specimen was CD8+ T cells sorted from blood. The chain couples TRBV15 to TRBJ2-3, with TRBD2 matching 12 bases. This receptor was taken from a woman aged 18-30 years in good health. The CDR3 nucleotides are TGTGCCACCAGCGGAACTAGCGGGGGGCTACTCTATGCGCAGTATTTT. Protein sequence: CATSGTSGGLLYAQYF.